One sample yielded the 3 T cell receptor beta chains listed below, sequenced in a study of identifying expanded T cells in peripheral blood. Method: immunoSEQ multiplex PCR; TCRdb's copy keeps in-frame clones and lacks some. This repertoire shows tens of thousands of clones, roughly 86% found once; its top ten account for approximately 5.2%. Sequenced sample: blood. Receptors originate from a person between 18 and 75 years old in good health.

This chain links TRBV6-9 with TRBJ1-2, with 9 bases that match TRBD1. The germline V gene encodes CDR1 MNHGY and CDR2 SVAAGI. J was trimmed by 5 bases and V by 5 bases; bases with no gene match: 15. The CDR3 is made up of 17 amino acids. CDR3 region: CASSRDRESPLGYGYTF. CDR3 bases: TGTGCCAGCAGTCGGGACAGGGAGTCGCCCTTGGGATATGGCTACACCTTC.

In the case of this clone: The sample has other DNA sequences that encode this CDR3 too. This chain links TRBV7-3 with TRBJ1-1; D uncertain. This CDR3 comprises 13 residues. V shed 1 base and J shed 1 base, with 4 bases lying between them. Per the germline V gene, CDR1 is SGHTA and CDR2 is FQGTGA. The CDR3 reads CASSLRRNTEAFF. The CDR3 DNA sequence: TGTGCCAGCAGCTTAAGGCGGAACACTGAAGCTTTCTTT.

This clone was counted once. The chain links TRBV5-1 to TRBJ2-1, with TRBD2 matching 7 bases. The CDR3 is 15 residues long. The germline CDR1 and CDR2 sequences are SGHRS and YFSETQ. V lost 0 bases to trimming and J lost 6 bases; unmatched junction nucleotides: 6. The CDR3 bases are TGCGCCAGCAGCTTGGGCGGGAGAGGGGCCAATGAGCAGTTCTTC. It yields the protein CASSLGGRGANEQFF.